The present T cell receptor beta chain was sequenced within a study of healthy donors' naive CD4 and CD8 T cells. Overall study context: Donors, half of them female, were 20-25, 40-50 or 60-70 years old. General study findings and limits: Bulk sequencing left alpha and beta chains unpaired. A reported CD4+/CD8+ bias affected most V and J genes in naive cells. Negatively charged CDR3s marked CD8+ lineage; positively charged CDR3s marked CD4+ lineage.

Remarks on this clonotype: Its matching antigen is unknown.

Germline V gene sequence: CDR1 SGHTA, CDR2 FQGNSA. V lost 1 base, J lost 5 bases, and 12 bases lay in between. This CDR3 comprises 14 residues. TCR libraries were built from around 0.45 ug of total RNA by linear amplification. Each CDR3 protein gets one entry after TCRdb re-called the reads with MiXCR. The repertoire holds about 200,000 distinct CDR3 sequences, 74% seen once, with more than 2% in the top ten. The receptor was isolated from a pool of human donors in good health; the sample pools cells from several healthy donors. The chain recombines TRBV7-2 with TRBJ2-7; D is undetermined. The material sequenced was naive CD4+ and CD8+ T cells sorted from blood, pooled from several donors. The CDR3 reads CASSLDPLRDEQYF. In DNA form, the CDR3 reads TGTGCCAGCAGCTTAGACCCCCTAAGGGACGAGCAGTACTTC.